This paragraph reports one T cell receptor (beta chain). What it recognizes is unknown. PCR was performed using 60 Vbeta and 13 Jbeta primers. TCRdb's copy holds only in-frame clones and misses some; the assay was immunoSEQ multiplex PCR. Of about 140,000 clones listed, roughly 77% were seen once; the top ten hold around 1.6%. This record belongs to a study of cytomegalovirus exposure and HLA in healthy donors. At the level of the study: Previous work identified 95 million to 140 million unique TCR beta sequences from about 179 million T cells.

Trimming removed 4 bases from V and 5 bases from J; junction bases left unmatched: 4. This CDR3 contains 14 residues. Germline values: CDR1 SEHNR, CDR2 FQNEAQ (reference sequence). Study results and caveats: Later genetic work tied a missense DCLRE1C variant to beta-chain V and J trimming. Within an earlier analysis, most TCR beta V segments proved productive either about 90% or about 30% of the time. What a later analysis reportedly showed was that an Asian-associated ancestry cluster had fewer N-insertions than the roughly 670-donor mean.

This chain uses TRBV7-9 with TRBJ2-5, with 10 bases aligning to TRBD2. The sample taken for sequencing was PBMCs. The receptor was isolated from a woman aged 25 to 39 in good health and CMV-seronegative. For the CDR3, the DNA is TGTGCCAGCAGCTCCTATAGCGGGGGGGAGACCCAGTACTTC. Its protein product is CASSSYSGGETQYF.